The 26 T cell receptor beta chains given below trace back to one sample, sequenced in a study of control samples from healthy donors and cancer patients. Assay used: immunoSEQ multiplex PCR; TCRdb lists only in-frame clones, some missing. This table has fewer than 70,000 clones, around 90% appearing once. The sequenced sample consisted of PBMCs. These receptors all stem from a man in his sixties with head and neck cancer.

This clone came up once. This chain links TRBV30 with TRBJ2-7; maybe TRBD1 (5 bases). The germline V gene encodes CDR1 GTSNPN and CDR2 SVGIG (reference sequence). V gave up 0 bases and J gave up 8 bases, with 11 bases separating them. This CDR3 comprises 12 residues. CDR3 residues: CAWSVGQGKQYF. The CDR3, as DNA: TGTGCCTGGAGTGTAGGCCAGGGCAAGCAGTACTTC.

This rearrangement joins TRBV3-1 (or the pseudogene TRBV3-2) to TRBJ1-2; no definite D call. This CDR3 region has 14 residues. V lost 0 bases and J lost 5, with 10 bases in between. The germline V gene has CDR1 LGHDT and CDR2 YNNKEL (reference sequence). The CDR3 DNA is TGTGCCAGCAGCCAAGATTGGGGTTATTATGGCTACACCTTC. Protein product: CASSQDWGYYGYTF.

The DNA of the CDR3 is TGTGCCAGCAGTTCTCACGCGGCTGACAGGGAGAATGGCTACACCTTC. This encodes CASSSHAADRENGYTF. The chain carries TRBV28 and TRBJ1-2; 7 bases map to TRBD1. The CDR3 sequence is 16 residues long. V was pared by 4 bases and J by 6 bases, with 14 bases of the junction left unmatched. Germline CDR1 MDHEN, CDR2 SYDVKM.

This clone has only a few counts. The rearrangement uses TRBV6-4 and TRBJ1-5; D perhaps matches TRBD1 (6 bases). This CDR3 is built from 13 residues. The V end was cut by 6 bases, the J end by 6 bases, with 12 bases between. Germline V gene sequence: CDR1 MRHNA, CDR2 SNTAGT. The CDR3 region is CASSSSRGQPQHF. In DNA form, the CDR3 reads TGTGCCAGCAGCTCTAGCAGGGGTCAGCCCCAGCATTTT.

This clone was picked up one time. The J gene is TRBJ1-1, the V gene TRBV4-2; perhaps TRBD1 as D (5 bases). The CDR3 has 14 residues. Germline lookup yields CDR1 LGHNA and CDR2 YNFKEQ. The germline V and J ends were trimmed by 4 bases and 10 bases, with 19 bases remaining between them. CDR3 in DNA: TGTGCCAGCAGCCCCCTAATTGCGGGGGGACGAGCTTTCTTT. This sequence encodes CASSPLIAGGRAFF.

This clone has only a few counts. The chain couples TRBV15 to TRBJ2-1; TRBD2 aligns across 12 bases. The CDR3 is 15 amino acids. The V gene's germline CDR1 is LNHNV and CDR2 YYDKDF (reference sequence). V dropped 5 bases and J dropped 11; count of bases not matched to a gene: 10. In nucleotides, the CDR3 is TGTGCCACCAGCGGGTGGGTGACTAGCGGGGGCCAGCAGTTCTTC. It yields the protein CATSGWVTSGGQQFF. The full variable domain, with the rest looked up from reference TRBV15 and TRBJ2-1, is DAMVIQNPRYQVTQFGKPVTLSCSQTLNHNVMYWYQQKSSQAPKLLFHYYDKDFNNEADTPDNFQSRRPNTSFCFLDIRSPGLGDTAMYLCATSGWVTSGGQQFFGPGTRLTVL.

This clone turned up a few times. This chain connects TRBV7-2 to TRBJ1-6, with 7 bases identical to TRBD1. V was pared by 6 bases and J by 7 bases, with 6 bases of the junction left unmatched. There are 14 residues in the CDR3. Germline V lookup: CDR1 SGHTA, CDR2 FQGNSA. The CDR3: CASRHRGRNSPLHF. CDR3 DNA: TGTGCCAGCAGGCACAGGGGTCGAAATTCACCCCTCCACTTT.

The chain joins TRBV7-9 to TRBJ2-7; 8 nucleotides agree with TRBD2. With 5 bases clipped from V and 2 bases from J, the junction kept 5 bases outside the gene matches. Germline V gives CDR1 SEHNR, CDR2 FQNEAQ (reference sequence). This CDR3 contains 14 residues. The CDR3 DNA is TGTGCCAGCAGCGGAACTAGCGGAGCCTACGAGCAGTACTTC. The encoded protein is CASSGTSGAYEQYF.

This clone was seen a single time. This chain's CDR3 is CASSLGRGGGTDTQYF. The DNA of the CDR3 is TGTGCCAGCAGCTTGGGCCGCGGTGGGGGCACAGATACGCAGTATTTT. J is TRBJ2-3 and V is TRBV11-3, with unresolved D. V was pared by 3 bases and J by 1 base, with 14 bases between. The CDR3 runs to 16 residues. Germline V gives CDR1 SGHNT, CDR2 YENEEA.

The chain links TRBV5-4 to TRBJ2-1; D remains unclear. V dropped 0 bases and J dropped 7 bases, with 14 bases sitting between them. This CDR3 has 15 residues. From germline, CDR1 is SGHNT and CDR2 YYREEE (reference sequence). In nucleotides, the CDR3 is TGTGCCAGCAGCTTGGCAGCTAAAGATGTGAATGAGCAGTTCTTC. Its protein product is CASSLAAKDVNEQFF.

The rearrangement uses TRBV5-1 and TRBJ1-1, with a weak D call TRBD1 (5 bases). V was clipped by 5 bases and J by 3 bases, with 14 bases between them. CDR3 size: 14 residues. Germline V gene sequence: CDR1 SGHRS, CDR2 YFSETQ. The CDR3 loop reads CASSLGWGDTEAFF. The DNA for the CDR3 is TGCGCCAGCAGTCTCGGGTGGGGGGACACTGAAGCTTTCTTT.

The V and J genes are TRBV11-1 and TRBJ2-7; D is ambiguous. The CDR3 runs 12 residues. The germline CDR1 and CDR2 sequences are SGHAT and FQDESV (reference sequence). V gave up 5 bases and J gave up 5 bases, with 10 bases separating them. The CDR3 is CASSPRRNEQYF. DNA for the CDR3: TGTGCCAGCAGCCCGAGACGTAACGAGCAGTACTTC. The full variable domain, its missing parts supplied by reference TRBV11-1 and TRBJ2-7, is EAEVAQSPRYKITEKSQAVAFWCDPISGHATLYWYRQILGQGPELLVQFQDESVVDDSQLPKDRFSAERLKGVDSTLKIQPAELGDSAMYLCASSPRRNEQYFGPGTRLTVT.

The V and J genes are TRBV4-3 and TRBJ1-5; D is unresolved. With 0 bases removed from V and 3 bases from J, the gap between germline ends came to 9 bases. The CDR3 has 15 amino acids. CDR1 and CDR2 (germline): LGHNA, YSLEER. The CDR3 region has the DNA TGCGCCAGCAGCCAAGATTGGCCACCCAATCAGCCCCAGCATTTT. It codes for CASSQDWPPNQPQHF.

The chain is built from TRBV28 and TRBJ1-4; 8 positions agree with TRBD1. Per germline, CDR1 MDHEN and CDR2 SYDVKM. V lost 2 bases to trimming and J lost 7 bases; unmatched junction nucleotides: 3. The CDR3 contains 14 residues. CDR3: CASSLQGAVEKLFF. CDR3 nucleotides: TGTGCCAGCAGTTTACAGGGGGCAGTTGAAAAACTGTTTTTT. Complete variable domain (other parts from reference TRBV28 and TRBJ1-4): DVKVTQSSRYLVKRTGEKVFLECVQDMDHENMFWYRQDPGLGLRLIYFSYDVKMKEKGDIPEGYSVSREKKERFSLILESASTNQTSMYLCASSLQGAVEKLFFGSGTQLSVL.

The chain couples TRBV27 to TRBJ2-1; D is unclear. With 3 bases removed from V and 5 bases from J, the gap between germline ends came to 11 bases. The CDR3 consists of 14 residues. The V gene's germline CDR1 is MNHEY and CDR2 SMNVEV (reference sequence). The CDR3 sequence: CASSLEQSNNEQFF. The DNA for the CDR3 is TGTGCCAGCAGTTTGGAACAATCAAACAATGAGCAGTTCTTC.

V is TRBV2 and J is TRBJ1-2, with TRBD1 matching 9 bases. CDR1 is SNHLY and CDR2 is FYNNEI in the germline V gene. CDR3 length equals 16 residues. Germline trimming cut 3 bases from V and 4 bases from J; bases unmatched to any gene: 9. The CDR3 is CASSDWGQGGGYGYTF. The DNA for the CDR3 is TGTGCCAGCAGTGATTGGGGACAGGGAGGGGGCTATGGCTACACCTTC.

The genes are TRBV5-4 and TRBJ1-5; 10 positions match TRBD1. This CDR3 is built from 15 residues. Germline assignment: CDR1 SGHNT and CDR2 YYREEE (reference sequence). With 4 bases clipped from V and 7 bases from J, the junction kept 8 bases outside the gene matches. The CDR3 sequence is CASSPGTGERQPQHF. DNA for the CDR3: TGTGCCAGCAGCCCCGGGACAGGGGAGCGGCAGCCCCAGCATTTT.

The V and J genes are TRBV6-2 or TRBV6-3 and TRBJ2-5; 7 nucleotides agree with TRBD2. The length of the CDR3 is 16 residues. From germline, CDR1 is MNHEY and CDR2 SVGEGT. After removal of 4 bases from V and 1 base from J, the junction contained 9 bases not matched to a gene. As DNA, the CDR3 is TGTGCCAGCAGTTGGAGTCTAGCGGAGATCCAAGAGACCCAGTACTTC. Its protein product is CASSWSLAEIQETQYF.

The V gene is TRBV6-2 or TRBV6-3, the J gene TRBJ2-7, with 7 bases fitting TRBD1. Trimming removed 6 bases from V and 2 bases from J; junction bases left unmatched: 10. This CDR3 is 15 amino acids long. Germline V gives CDR1 MNHEY, CDR2 SVGEGT. The DNA for the CDR3 is TGTGCCAGCAGCGATGTGGGACAGCTAGCCTACGAGCAGTACTTC. Translating it yields CASSDVGQLAYEQYF.

This chain uses TRBV20-1 with TRBJ1-1; D ambiguous. CDR3 length equals 11 residues. V dropped 0 bases and J dropped 7 bases, with 6 bases sitting between them. Looked up from germline, CDR1 is DFQATT and CDR2 is SNEGSKA (reference sequence). The CDR3 sequence: CSAREGLEAFF. The CDR3 nucleotides read TGCAGTGCTAGAGAGGGTCTTGAAGCTTTCTTT.

The V and J genes are TRBV27 and TRBJ2-3; D may be TRBD2 (6 bases). Germline CDR1 is MNHEY and CDR2 is SMNVEV (reference sequence). This CDR3 region has 14 residues. Trimming left V 6 bases short and J 5 bases short, with 15 bases between. The CDR3 DNA follows: TGTGCCAGCAGAGGAGGGTTTGTATTAGATACGCAGTATTTT. It translates to CASRGGFVLDTQYF.

The chain employs TRBV6-5 and TRBJ2-3; TRBD2 matches at 8 bases. The V gene end was trimmed by 6 bases and the J gene end by 3 bases; junction bases not matched to a gene: 2. Germline lookup yields CDR1 MNHEY and CDR2 SVGAGI. This CDR3 spans 13 amino acids. CDR3 sequence (DNA): TGTGCCAGCAGGCGGGAGGCGACAGATACGCAGTATTTT. It yields the protein CASRREATDTQYF.

The rearrangement links TRBV29-1 to TRBJ2-3; tentative D call: TRBD2 (5 bases). This CDR3 is built from 13 residues. V shed 5 bases and J shed 6 bases, with 15 bases lying between them. Germline V gene lookup returns CDR1 SQVTM and CDR2 ANQGSEA. As DNA, the CDR3 is TGCAGCGTTCGCGGCGGACTCTCGGATACGCAGTATTTT. This codes for CSVRGGLSDTQYF.

The chain recombines TRBV6-5 with TRBJ2-5, with 8 nucleotides matching TRBD1. The trim removed 6 bases at V and 3 bases at J, leaving 0 bases unmatched. Germline lookup yields CDR1 MNHEY and CDR2 SVGAGI. This CDR3 comprises 12 residues. CDR3 sequence reads: CASRTGEETQYF. CDR3 in DNA: TGTGCCAGCAGGACAGGGGAAGAGACCCAGTACTTC.

The rearrangement uses TRBV28 and TRBJ1-1; D is unclear. CDR1 MDHEN and CDR2 SYDVKM come from the germline V gene. V gave up 5 bases and J gave up 1 base, with 5 bases separating them. This CDR3 has 12 amino acids. CDR3: CASSDKNTEAFF. The CDR3, as DNA: TGTGCCAGCAGTGACAAGAACACTGAAGCTTTCTTT.

The rearrangement uses TRBV14 and TRBJ1-6, with unresolved D. CDR3 size: 16 residues. V lost 3 bases and J 9 bases, leaving 18 bases between the germline ends. The germline gives CDR1 SGHDN, CDR2 FVKESK. The CDR3 is CASSQRTDLTSSPLHF. The CDR3, as DNA: TGTGCCAGCAGCCAGCGGACGGACCTGACGAGTTCACCCCTCCACTTT.